This TCR beta chain was profiled in a study of identical twins. The CDR3 totals 15 residues. CDR1 and CDR2 from the germline V gene are LGHNA and YSLEER. The junction had 6 bases not matched to a gene; V was cut back by 4 bases and J by 5 bases. TCRdb called the 5' RACE reads again in MiXCR, with one record for every CDR3 protein. This sample has over 500,000 distinct CDR3 sequences; about 20% occur once, and the top ten carry 0.75% to 0.95%. This clonotype has more than one count but fewer than ten. This same sample was also part of a study on T cells expressing NK-cell markers. This second study says: It was sorted CD3+CD56-NKG2C+, CD3+CD56+NKG2C- and CD3+CD56+NKG2C+ T cells that provided the TCR beta repertoires. Dominant NKG2C+ clonotypes were found to form roughly 1.0-7.0% of CD8+ T cells in several donors.

The sequenced material came from CD4+ T cells sorted from blood. This chain joins TRBV4-3 and TRBJ2-7, with TRBD2 matching 12 bases. The clonotype comes from a woman between 18 and 29 years old in good health. CDR3 nucleotides: TGCGCCAGCAGCCTTTCTAGCGGGAGGGACAACGAGCAGTACTTC. It is translated as CASSLSSGRDNEQYF.